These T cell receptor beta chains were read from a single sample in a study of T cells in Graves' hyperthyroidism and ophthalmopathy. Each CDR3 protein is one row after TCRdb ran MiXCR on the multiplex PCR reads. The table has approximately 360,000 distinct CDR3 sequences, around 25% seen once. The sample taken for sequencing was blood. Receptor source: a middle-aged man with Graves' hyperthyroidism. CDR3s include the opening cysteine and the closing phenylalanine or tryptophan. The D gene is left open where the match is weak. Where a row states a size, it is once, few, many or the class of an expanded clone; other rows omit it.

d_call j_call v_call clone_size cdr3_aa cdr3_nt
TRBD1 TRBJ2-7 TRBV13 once CASSLGTGGTYGQYF TGTGCCAGCAGCTTAGGTACAGGGGGGACCTACGGGCAGTACTTC
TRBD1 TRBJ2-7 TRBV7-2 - CASSFAGTGGEEQYF TGTGCCAGCAGCTTTGCCGGGACAGGGGGCGAGGAGCAGTACTTC
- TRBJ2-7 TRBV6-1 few CASSSRTFPYEQYF TGTGCCAGCTCATCCAGGACGTTCCCCTACGAGCAGTACTTC
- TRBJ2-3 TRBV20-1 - CSFAGPPGNTQYF TGCAGCTTTGCCGGACCCCCGGGGAATACGCAGTATTTT
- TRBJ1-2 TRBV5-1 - CASSLEVGRDGYTF TGCGCCAGCAGCTTGGAAGTAGGCAGGGATGGCTACACCTTC
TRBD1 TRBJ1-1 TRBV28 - CATTDRMLAGTEAFF TGTGCCACCACGGACAGGATGTTAGCCGGCACTGAAGCTTTCTTT
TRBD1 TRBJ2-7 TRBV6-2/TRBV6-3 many CASSYDILRTGRYEQYF TGTGCCAGCAGTTACGACATACTCCGGACAGGGCGTTACGAGCAGTACTTC
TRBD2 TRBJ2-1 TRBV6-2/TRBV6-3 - CASRPGLPYNEQFF TGTGCCAGCAGGCCGGGACTACCGTACAATGAGCAGTTCTTC
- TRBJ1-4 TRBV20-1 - CSARDPQNLNEKLFF TGCAGTGCTAGAGATCCCCAAAACCTTAATGAAAAACTGTTTTTT
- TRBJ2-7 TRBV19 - CASSIGGQIYEQYF TGTGCCAGTAGTATAGGAGGACAGATCTACGAGCAGTACTTC
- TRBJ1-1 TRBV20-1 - CSAVQENTEAFF TGCAGTGCGGTGCAGGAAAACACTGAAGCTTTCTTT
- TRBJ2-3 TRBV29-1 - CSVALPGSDTQYF TGCAGCGTCGCGCTGCCAGGGTCAGATACGCAGTATTTT
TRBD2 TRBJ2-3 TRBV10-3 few CAIPQGLTGDTDTQYF TGTGCCATCCCCCAGGGACTAACGGGAGACACAGATACGCAGTATTTT
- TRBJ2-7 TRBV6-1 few CASFFPGVSYEQYF TGTGCCAGCTTCTTCCCGGGGGTCTCCTACGAGCAGTACTTC
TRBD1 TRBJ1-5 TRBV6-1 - CASMLQGARQPQHF TGTGCCAGCATGCTACAGGGGGCACGTCAGCCCCAGCATTTT
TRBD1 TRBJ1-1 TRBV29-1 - CSVRDRELMNTEAFF TGCAGCGTCCGCGACAGGGAACTTATGAACACTGAAGCTTTCTTT
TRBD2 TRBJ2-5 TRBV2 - CASSEAGPGLAGGTGETQYF TGTGCCAGCAGTGAAGCGGGGCCAGGACTAGCGGGAGGGACGGGGGAGACCCAGTACTTC
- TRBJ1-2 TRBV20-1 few CSAPGGRYYYGYTF TGCAGTGCCCCGGGTGGCAGGTACTACTATGGCTACACCTTC
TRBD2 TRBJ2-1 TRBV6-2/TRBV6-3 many CASSYGTSGRLYNEQFF TGTGCCAGCAGTTACGGGACTAGCGGGAGGCTATACAATGAGCAGTTCTTC
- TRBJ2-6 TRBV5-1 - CASSLSLPGANVLTF TGCGCCAGCAGCTTGAGTCTTCCTGGGGCCAACGTCCTGACTTTC
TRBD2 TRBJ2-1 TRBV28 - CASSRTSSNEQFF TGTGCCAGCAGTCGGACTAGTTCCAATGAGCAGTTCTTC